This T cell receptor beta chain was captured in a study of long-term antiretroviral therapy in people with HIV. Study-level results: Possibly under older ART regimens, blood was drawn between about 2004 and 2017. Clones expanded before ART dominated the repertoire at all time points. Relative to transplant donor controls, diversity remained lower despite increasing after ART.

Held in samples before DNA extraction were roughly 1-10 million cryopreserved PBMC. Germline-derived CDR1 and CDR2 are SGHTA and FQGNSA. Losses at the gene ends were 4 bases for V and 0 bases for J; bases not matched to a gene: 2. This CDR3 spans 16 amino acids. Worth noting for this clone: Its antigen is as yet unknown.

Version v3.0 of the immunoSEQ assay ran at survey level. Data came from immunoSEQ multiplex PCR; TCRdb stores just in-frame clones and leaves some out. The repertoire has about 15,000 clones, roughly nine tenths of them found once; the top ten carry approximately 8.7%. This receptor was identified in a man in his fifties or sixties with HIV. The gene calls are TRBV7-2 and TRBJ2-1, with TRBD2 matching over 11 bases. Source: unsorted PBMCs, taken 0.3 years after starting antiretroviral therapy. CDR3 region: CASSSTSGVSYNEQFF. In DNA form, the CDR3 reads TGTGCCAGCAGCTCGACTAGCGGGGTCTCCTACAATGAGCAGTTCTTC.